This record concerns one TCR beta chain sequence. The antigen is undetermined. The data are from a study of T cell responses to AZD1222 COVID-19 vaccine. Study observations and caveats: Just 5 to 7 AZD1222 recipients tested seropositive at baseline. Clonal diversity was possibly underestimated, and white British individuals and females predominated among donors.

In germline, CDR1 is KGHDR, CDR2 SFDVKD. Trimming cost V 7 bases and J 7 bases, with 24 bases left between them. The CDR3 is made up of 17 amino acids. Profiled with immunoSEQ multiplex PCR; TCRdb holds only in-frame clones, not every one. This table has some 140,000 clones, 88% appearing once. The material sequenced was peripheral blood, taken on day 0 of AZD1222 vaccination. This sequence was found in an adult in good health. The chain has TRBV24-1 and TRBJ1-4; no clear D gene. The CDR3 loop is CATREPVQKRDFEKLFF. The CDR3 DNA reads TGTGCCACCAGGGAGCCAGTCCAGAAGAGGGATTTTGAAAAACTGTTTTTT.